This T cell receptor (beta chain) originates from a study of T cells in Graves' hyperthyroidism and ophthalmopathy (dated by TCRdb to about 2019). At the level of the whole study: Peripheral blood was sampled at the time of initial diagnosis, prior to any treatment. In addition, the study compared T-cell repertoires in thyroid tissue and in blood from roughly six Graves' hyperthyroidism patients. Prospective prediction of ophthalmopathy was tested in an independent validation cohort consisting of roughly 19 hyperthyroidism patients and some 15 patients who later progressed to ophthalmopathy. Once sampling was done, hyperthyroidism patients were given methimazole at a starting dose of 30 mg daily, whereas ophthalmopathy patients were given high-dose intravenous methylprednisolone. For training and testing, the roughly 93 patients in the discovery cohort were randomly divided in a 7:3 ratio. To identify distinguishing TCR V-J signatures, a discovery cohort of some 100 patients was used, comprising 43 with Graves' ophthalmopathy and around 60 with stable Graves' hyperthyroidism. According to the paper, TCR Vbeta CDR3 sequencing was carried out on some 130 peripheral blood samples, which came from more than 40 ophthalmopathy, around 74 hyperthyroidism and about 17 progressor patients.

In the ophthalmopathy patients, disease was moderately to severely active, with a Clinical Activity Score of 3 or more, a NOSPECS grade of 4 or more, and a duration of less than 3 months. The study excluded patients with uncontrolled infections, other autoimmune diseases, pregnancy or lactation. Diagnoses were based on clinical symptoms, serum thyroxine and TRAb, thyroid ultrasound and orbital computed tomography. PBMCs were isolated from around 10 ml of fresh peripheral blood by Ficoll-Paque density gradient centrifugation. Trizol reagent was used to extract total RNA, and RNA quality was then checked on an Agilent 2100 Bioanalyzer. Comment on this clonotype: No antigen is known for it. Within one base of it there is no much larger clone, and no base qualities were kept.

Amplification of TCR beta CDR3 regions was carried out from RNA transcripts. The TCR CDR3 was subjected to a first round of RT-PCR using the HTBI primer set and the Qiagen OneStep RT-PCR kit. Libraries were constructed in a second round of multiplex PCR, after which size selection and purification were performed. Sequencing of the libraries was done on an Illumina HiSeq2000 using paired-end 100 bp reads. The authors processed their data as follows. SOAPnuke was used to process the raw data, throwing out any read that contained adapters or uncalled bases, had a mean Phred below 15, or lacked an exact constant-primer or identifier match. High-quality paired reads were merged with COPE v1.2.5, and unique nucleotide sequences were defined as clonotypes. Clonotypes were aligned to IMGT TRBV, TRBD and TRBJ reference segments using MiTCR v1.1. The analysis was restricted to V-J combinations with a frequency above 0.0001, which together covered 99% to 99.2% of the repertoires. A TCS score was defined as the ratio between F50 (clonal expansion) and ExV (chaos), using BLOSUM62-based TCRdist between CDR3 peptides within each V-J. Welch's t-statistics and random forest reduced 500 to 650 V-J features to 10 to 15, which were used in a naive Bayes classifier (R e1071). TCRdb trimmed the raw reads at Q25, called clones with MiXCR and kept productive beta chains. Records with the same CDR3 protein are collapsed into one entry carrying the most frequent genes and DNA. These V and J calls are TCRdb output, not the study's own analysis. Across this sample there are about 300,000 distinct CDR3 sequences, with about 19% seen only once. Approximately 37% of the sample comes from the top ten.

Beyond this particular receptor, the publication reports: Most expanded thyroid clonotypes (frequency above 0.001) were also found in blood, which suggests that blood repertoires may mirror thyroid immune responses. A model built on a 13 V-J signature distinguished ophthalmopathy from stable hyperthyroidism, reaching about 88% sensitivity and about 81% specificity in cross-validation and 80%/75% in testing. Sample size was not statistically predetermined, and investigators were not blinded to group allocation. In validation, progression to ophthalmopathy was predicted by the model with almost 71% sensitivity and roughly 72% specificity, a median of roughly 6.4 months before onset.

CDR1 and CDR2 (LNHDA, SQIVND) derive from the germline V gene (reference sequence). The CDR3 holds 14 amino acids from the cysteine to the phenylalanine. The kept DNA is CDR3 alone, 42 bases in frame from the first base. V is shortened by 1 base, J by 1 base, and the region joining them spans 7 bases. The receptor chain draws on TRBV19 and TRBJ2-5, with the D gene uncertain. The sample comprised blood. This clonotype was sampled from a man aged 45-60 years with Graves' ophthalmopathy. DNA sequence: TGTGCCAGTAGTATAGGACGGATCCAAGAGACCCAGTACTTC. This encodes CASSIGRIQETQYF.